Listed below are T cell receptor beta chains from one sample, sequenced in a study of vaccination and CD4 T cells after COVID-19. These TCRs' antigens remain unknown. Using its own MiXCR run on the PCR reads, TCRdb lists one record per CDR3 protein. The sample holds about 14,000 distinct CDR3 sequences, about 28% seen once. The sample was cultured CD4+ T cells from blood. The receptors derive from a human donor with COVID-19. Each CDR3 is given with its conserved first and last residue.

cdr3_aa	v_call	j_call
CASSGARSGNTIYF	TRBV11-2	TRBJ1-3
CSARKQSGKNIQYF	TRBV20-1	TRBJ2-4
CASSPEGRANEAFF	TRBV5-1	TRBJ1-1
CSANNRGPKNIQYF	TRBV20-1	TRBJ2-4
CASSGTDNYEQYF	TRBV2	TRBJ2-7
CAWSDYSEAFF	TRBV30	TRBJ1-1
CASRVRTSGRTGELFF	TRBV6-1	TRBJ2-2
CASSLRDGADTQYF	TRBV11-2	TRBJ2-3
CASSAVGGGYEQYF	TRBV19	TRBJ2-7
CASSLEGDTQYF	TRBV5-1	TRBJ2-3
CASSIVLQGGTDTQYF	TRBV19	TRBJ2-3